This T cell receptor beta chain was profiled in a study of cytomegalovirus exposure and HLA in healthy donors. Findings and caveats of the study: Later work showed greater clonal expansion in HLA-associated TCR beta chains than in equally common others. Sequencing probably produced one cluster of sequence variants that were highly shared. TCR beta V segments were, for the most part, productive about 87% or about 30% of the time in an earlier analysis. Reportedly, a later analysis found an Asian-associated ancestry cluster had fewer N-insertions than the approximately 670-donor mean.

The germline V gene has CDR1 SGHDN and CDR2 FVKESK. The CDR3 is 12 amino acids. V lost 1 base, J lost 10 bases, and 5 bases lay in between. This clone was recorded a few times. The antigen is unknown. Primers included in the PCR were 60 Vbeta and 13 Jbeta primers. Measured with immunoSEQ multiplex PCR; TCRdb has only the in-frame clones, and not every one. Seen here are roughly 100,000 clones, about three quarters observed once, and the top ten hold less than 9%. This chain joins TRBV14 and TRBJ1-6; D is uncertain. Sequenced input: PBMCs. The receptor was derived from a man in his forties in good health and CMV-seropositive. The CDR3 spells CASSQGPSPLHF. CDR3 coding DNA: TGTGCCAGCAGCCAAGGGCCCTCACCCCTCCACTTT.